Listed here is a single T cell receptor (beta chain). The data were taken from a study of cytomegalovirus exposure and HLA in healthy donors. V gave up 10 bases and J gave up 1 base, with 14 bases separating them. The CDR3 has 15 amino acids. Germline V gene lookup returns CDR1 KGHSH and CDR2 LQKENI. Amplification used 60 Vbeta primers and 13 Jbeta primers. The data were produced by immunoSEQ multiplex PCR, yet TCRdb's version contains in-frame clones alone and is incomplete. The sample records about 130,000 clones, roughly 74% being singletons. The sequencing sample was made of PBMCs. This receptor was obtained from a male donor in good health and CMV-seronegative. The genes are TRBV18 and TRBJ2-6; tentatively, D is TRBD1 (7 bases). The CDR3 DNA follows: TGTGCCACCTTCCAGGGGGGATCTGGGGCCAACGTCCTGACTTTC. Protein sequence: CATFQGGSGANVLTF.